A single sample is the source of the 24 T cell receptor beta chains below, sequenced in a study of CD8 T cells in Susac syndrome. When the RNA was reverse transcribed, random hexamers were used with an input of 0.5 to 1 ug. Each CDR3 protein gets one entry after TCRdb re-called the immunoSEQ multiplex PCR reads with MiXCR. Altogether some 200,000 distinct CDR3 sequences are present, around 95% being singletons, with the ten largest covering approximately 0.1%. The sequenced sample consisted of CD4+ T cells from PBMCs. The source is a human donor with Susac syndrome.

This clonotype was detected only once. The V and J genes are TRBV29-1 and TRBJ2-7, with D unclear. Trimming took 5 bases from V and 3 from J, leaving 14 bases between them. From germline, CDR1 is SQVTM and CDR2 ANQGSEA. The CDR3 runs to 13 residues. The CDR3 nucleotides are TGCAGCGTTTCTAGTGGCAACCGCTACGAGCAGTACTTC. This codes for CSVSSGNRYEQYF.

The gene calls are TRBV30 and TRBJ1-2, with a weak D call TRBD1 (5 bases). CDR1 is GTSNPN and CDR2 is SVGIG in the germline V gene (reference sequence). V lost 0 bases and J 4 bases, leaving 15 bases between the germline ends. CDR3 length: 15 residues. The CDR3, as DNA: TGTGCCTGGAGTGTACTATCGGGGCAGGTCTATGGCTACACCTTC. This codes for CAWSVLSGQVYGYTF.

The chain is built from TRBV18 and TRBJ1-5; D is undetermined. The germline V and J ends were trimmed by 0 bases and 0 bases, with 6 bases remaining between them. Germline CDR1 is KGHSH and CDR2 is LQKENI. The CDR3 extends over 15 amino acids. The CDR3: CASSPPGSSNQPQHF. CDR3 DNA: TGTGCCAGCTCACCACCGGGAAGTAGCAATCAGCCCCAGCATTTT.

The CDR3 loop is CACLDRGETQYF. The DNA of the CDR3 is TGTGCCTGCCTGGACAGGGGAGAGACCCAGTACTTC. The rearrangement uses TRBV30 and TRBJ2-5; 9 bases fit TRBD1. The germline gives CDR1 GTSNPN, CDR2 SVGIG (reference sequence). Trimming removed 6 bases from V and 4 bases from J; junction bases left unmatched: 3. This CDR3 comprises 12 residues.

The genes are TRBV13 and TRBJ2-4, with a possible D match to TRBD2 (6 bases). CDR3 length: 14 residues. V gave up 6 bases and J gave up 0 bases, with 9 bases separating them. Germline CDR1 is PRHDT and CDR2 is FYEKMQ (reference sequence). The CDR3 sequence is CASRAGLAKNIQYF. In nucleotides, the CDR3 is TGTGCCAGCAGGGCGGGGCTAGCCAAAAACATTCAGTACTTC.

This clonotype occurred once. DNA of the CDR3: TGTGCCAGCAGAAAGCCCACAGATACGCAGTATTTT. The encoded protein is CASRKPTDTQYF. V gene TRBV6-5 combines with J gene TRBJ2-3, with D uncertain. Trimming stripped 6 bases from V and 2 bases from J, with 6 bases between. CDR1 is MNHEY and CDR2 is SVGAGI in the germline V gene. CDR3 length equals 12 residues.

V gene TRBV2 combines with J gene TRBJ1-5; unclear D gene. Germline assignment: CDR1 SNHLY and CDR2 FYNNEI. The V gene lost 6 bases and the J gene lost 1 base, with 4 bases spanning the gap. The CDR3 runs to 12 residues. The CDR3 DNA follows: TGTGCCAGCAGCGAGAGCAATCAGCCCCAGCATTTT. This translates into CASSESNQPQHF. Full variable domain (outside the CDR3, taken from reference TRBV2 and TRBJ1-5): EPEVTQTPSHQVTQMGQEVILRCVPISNHLYFYWYRQILGQKVEFLVSFYNNEISEKSEIFDDQFSVERPDGSNFTLKIRSTKLEDSAMYFCASSESNQPQHFGDGTRLSIL.

This rearrangement joins TRBV9 to TRBJ1-1, with no clear D. The V gene lost 0 bases and the J gene lost 1 base, with 7 bases spanning the gap. Germline CDR1 SGDLS, CDR2 YYNGEE. There are 14 residues in the CDR3. For the CDR3, the DNA is TGTGCCAGCAGCGTAGCTAATGGGAACACTGAAGCTTTCTTT. Translation: CASSVANGNTEAFF.

This clonotype was seen a single time. The rearrangement links TRBV11-2 to TRBJ1-1; D may be TRBD1 (6 bases). The germline gives CDR1 SGHAT, CDR2 FQNNGV. The CDR3 is 14 residues long. V was cut by 4 bases and J by 4 bases, with 13 bases left in between. CDR3 sequence: CASSSQGGATEAFF. The CDR3 nucleotides are TGTGCCAGCAGCTCACAGGGAGGGGCCACTGAAGCTTTCTTT.

This clonotype has a handful of counts. The J gene is TRBJ2-5, the V gene TRBV6-2 or TRBV6-3, with a weak D call TRBD1 (6 bases). V lost 4 bases and J lost 2, with 8 bases in between. The CDR3 runs to 13 residues. CDR1 is MNHEY, CDR2 SVGEGT, per germline. CDR3 amino acids: CASSLDSQETQYF. Written as DNA, the CDR3 is TGTGCCAGCAGTTTGGACAGTCAAGAGACCCAGTACTTC.

The chain links TRBV18 to TRBJ2-6; D call uncertain. V lost 6 bases, J lost 11 bases, and 17 bases lay in between. CDR1 and CDR2 from the germline V gene are KGHSH and LQKENI. The CDR3 is 14 amino acids. The CDR3, as DNA: TGTGCCAGCTCCCCTCGCAAGCTGGTAGACGTCCTGACTTTC. Protein sequence: CASSPRKLVDVLTF.

The chain carries TRBV4-2 and TRBJ1-5, with TRBD1 as a possible D gene (6 bases). The V gene's germline CDR1 is LGHNA and CDR2 YNFKEQ. With 1 base removed from V and 0 bases from J, the gap between germline ends came to 16 bases. The CDR3 covers 18 residues. In DNA form, the CDR3 reads TGTGCCAGCAGCCAAGGTCTCGGGGGCGGCATTAGCAATCAGCCCCAGCATTTT. Translation gives CASSQGLGGGISNQPQHF.

This chain connects TRBV12-3 or TRBV12-4 to TRBJ2-1; the match to TRBD2 covers 10 bases. With 7 bases clipped from V and 3 bases from J, the junction kept 6 bases outside the gene matches. The CDR3 is 15 amino acids. The CDR3 sequence is CASTDVAGGYNEQFF. Here the CDR3 DNA reads TGTGCCAGCACCGACGTAGCGGGGGGCTACAATGAGCAGTTCTTC.

J is TRBJ2-6 and V is TRBV5-1; TRBD2 might be the D (6 bases). V lost 0 bases, J lost 0 bases, and 13 bases lay in between. The CDR3 covers 18 residues. Germline V gene data show CDR1 as SGHRS and CDR2 as YFSETQ. The CDR3 DNA reads as TGCGCCAGCAGCTTGGTCACGGGGGTCTCCTCTGGGGCCAACGTCCTGACTTTC. Translated, it gives CASSLVTGVSSGANVLTF.

The chain joins TRBV30 to TRBJ2-3; the D is unclear. CDR1 and CDR2 (germline): GTSNPN, SVGIG (reference sequence). Trimming removed 2 bases from V and 5 bases from J, with 2 bases in between. The CDR3 sequence is 10 residues long. The CDR3: CAWSLDTQYF. CDR3 nucleotides: TGTGCCTGGAGTCTAGATACGCAGTATTTT.

V usage is TRBV5-1 and J usage is TRBJ2-4; 9 nucleotides line up with TRBD1. V gave up 4 bases and J gave up 2 bases; unmatched junction bases: 10. Per germline, CDR1 SGHRS and CDR2 YFSETQ. The CDR3 is 17 amino acids. DNA for the CDR3: TGCGCCAGCAGCCCGGGGACAGGGAGTTGGACCAAAAACATTCAGTACTTC. Its translation: CASSPGTGSWTKNIQYF.

This chain joins TRBV3-1 and TRBJ2-1; 11 bases match TRBD2. The CDR3 loop spans 17 amino acids. Germline-derived CDR1 and CDR2 are LGHDT and YNNKEL (reference sequence). The trim removed 1 base at V and 2 bases at J, leaving 4 bases unmatched. The CDR3 DNA follows: TGTGCCAGCAGCCAAGGTCCGACTAGCGGGGCCTACAATGAGCAGTTCTTC. This encodes CASSQGPTSGAYNEQFF.

The chain links TRBV29-1 to TRBJ1-2; 10 nucleotides match TRBD1. V was pared by 4 bases and J by 8 bases, with 10 bases of the junction left unmatched. The CDR3 runs to 14 residues. In germline, CDR1 is SQVTM, CDR2 ANQGSEA. The CDR3 region has the DNA TGCAGCGTTGCCCACGGGACAGGGGTTGTAGGCTACACCTTC. Translation: CSVAHGTGVVGYTF. The entire variable domain, with the rest obtained from reference TRBV29-1 and TRBJ1-2, is as follows: SAVISQKPSRDICQRGTSLTIQCQVDSQVTMMFWYRQQPGQSLTLIATANQGSEATYESGFVIDKFPISRPNLTFSTLTVSNMSPEDSSIYLCSVAHGTGVVGYTFGSGTRLTVV.

V and J are TRBV5-4 and TRBJ2-1; D may match TRBD1 or TRBD2 (6 bases each). The CDR3 contains 11 residues. Trimming shortened V by 0 bases and J by 12 bases, and 7 bases separated the two germline ends. Germline V CDR1 and CDR2: SGHNT, YYREEE (reference sequence). The CDR3 DNA follows: TGTGCCAGCAGCTTGGAGGGGGGGCAGTTCTTC. It translates to CASSLEGGQFF.

The chain couples TRBV4-3 to TRBJ2-2; 8 bases are a match to TRBD2. With V trimmed by 0 bases and J by 4 bases, 1 base remained unmatched. Germline V gives CDR1 LGHNA, CDR2 YSLEER. The CDR3 extends over 15 amino acids. CDR3 region: CASSQDGLATGELFF. CDR3 coding DNA: TGCGCCAGCAGCCAAGATGGACTAGCCACCGGGGAGCTGTTTTTT.

V usage is TRBV18 and J usage is TRBJ1-1; D is perhaps TRBD1 (5 bases). Germline V lookup: CDR1 KGHSH, CDR2 LQKENI. This CDR3 has 14 residues. V shed 2 bases and J shed 6 bases, with 13 bases lying between them. The DNA for the CDR3 is TGTGCCAGCTCACCATCGATTCAGGGCGCTGAAGCTTTCTTT. This encodes CASSPSIQGAEAFF.

The table lists this clonotype with a few counts. This chain joins TRBV12-3 or TRBV12-4 and TRBJ1-2, with TRBD1 matching 8 bases. V shed 3 bases and J 6 bases; nucleotides not matched to a gene: 0. The CDR3 has 12 amino acids. CDR3 residues: CASSLTGDGYTF. The CDR3 region has the DNA TGTGCCAGCAGTTTGACAGGGGATGGCTACACCTTC.

J is TRBJ2-7 and V is TRBV12-3 or TRBV12-4; TRBD2 matches at 10 bases. V trimming: 7 bases; J trimming: 1 base; junction bases outside the gene matches: 7. The CDR3 covers 15 residues. The CDR3 spells CASTTSGGASYEQYF. CDR3 DNA sequence: TGTGCCAGCACTACCAGCGGGGGGGCTTCCTACGAGCAGTACTTC.

In DNA form, the CDR3 reads TGTGCCTGGAGTCTCATACTCGGGGGGTTCAATAATTCACCCCTCCACTTT. Translating gives CAWSLILGGFNNSPLHF. This chain links TRBV30 with TRBJ1-6, with D maybe TRBD1 (5 bases). There are 17 residues in the CDR3. Trimming took off 2 bases at V and 5 bases at J, with 19 bases between the two ends. The V gene's germline CDR1 is GTSNPN and CDR2 SVGIG (reference sequence).